Listed below are T cell receptor beta chains from one sample, sequenced in a study of blood T cell repertoires in COVID-19. Profiled with immunoSEQ multiplex PCR; TCRdb holds only in-frame clones, not every one. The top ten clones hold roughly 9.6% of a sample with 200,000 to 300,000 clones, roughly 83% of them seen once. Sequencing was performed on peripheral blood. These receptors were obtained from a woman of 80 years or more with acute or convalescent COVID-19. The CDR3 runs from the conserved cysteine through the conserved F or W. Fields, in order: clone size, J gene, V gene, D gene, CDR3 DNA, CDR3 protein. D genes are given only for firm matches. Clone size is not always given. Where it is, it says once, few, many or a class for expanded clones.

>NA|TRBJ1-6|TRBV2|TRBD1
TGTGCCAGCCTAAGACAGGGGGCGCGGAATTCACCCCTCCACTTT
CASLRQGARNSPLHF
>few|TRBJ1-3|TRBV5-4|TRBD1
TGTGCCAGCAGCTCAAGGACAGGGGGCATCTCTGGAAACACCATATATTTT
CASSSRTGGISGNTIYF
>NA|TRBJ1-6|TRBV5-8|TRBD1
TGTGCCAGCAGCAGACGGGACAGGGTTTCACCCCTCCACTTT
CASSRRDRVSPLHF
>NA|TRBJ2-5|TRBV29-1|TRBD2
TGCAGCGTTGGGGAGGGCAGCCGAGAGACCCAGTACTTC
CSVGEGSRETQYF
>NA|TRBJ1-4|TRBV3-1/TRBV3-2|TRBD1
TGTGCCAGCAGCCAACCTGGACAGGGGGTGTTAGAAAAACTGTTTTTT
CASSQPGQGVLEKLFF
>NA|TRBJ1-1|TRBV18|TRBD1
TGTGCCAGCTCACCTCCCGGGACAGGGATAACGAGCACTGAAGCTTTCTTT
CASSPPGTGITSTEAFF
>once|TRBJ1-5|TRBV19|NA
TGTGCCAGTAGTATAACCCCTCAGACTGCTAGCAATCAGCCCCAGCATTTT
CASSITPQTASNQPQHF
>NA|TRBJ1-2|TRBV5-1|TRBD1
TGCGCCAGCAGCCCGGGACAGGCTTCCATCTATGGCTACACCTTC
CASSPGQASIYGYTF
>NA|TRBJ2-1|TRBV28|TRBD1
TGTGCCAGCAGTTCTGCGGGACAGGGAAGACGGGAGCAGTTCTTC
CASSSAGQGRREQFF
>once|TRBJ2-1|TRBV10-3|TRBD2
TGTGCCATCAAGAATAGCGGGGGGGCCGGTGAGCAGTTCTTC
CAIKNSGGAGEQFF
>few|TRBJ1-2|TRBV5-6|NA
TGTGCCAGCAGCTTTTTTTTGGGGGCGAGCTACACCTTC
CASSFFLGASYTF
>NA|TRBJ1-1|TRBV9|NA
TGTGCCAGCGGGCGGGGGTTGGACACTGAAGCTTTCTTT
CASGRGLDTEAFF
>NA|TRBJ2-4|TRBV5-3|NA
TGTGCCAGAAGCTTGGTCACGGTAGCCAAAAACATTCAGTACTTC
CARSLVTVAKNIQYF
>NA|TRBJ1-4|TRBV7-6|NA
TGTGCCAGCAGCTTAGGCGGGACTCCGGGAGAAAAACTGTTTTTT
CASSLGGTPGEKLFF
>NA|TRBJ1-6|TRBV28|NA
TGTGCCAGCAGTCCCGCCGGACAGTACCCTTCACCCCTCCACTTT
CASSPAGQYPSPLHF
>NA|TRBJ2-2|TRBV7-2|TRBD1
TGTGCCAGCAGCGCGCCGGGACAGGGGTTTATCTCGAACACCGGGGAGCTGTTTTTT
CASSAPGQGFISNTGELFF
>NA|TRBJ1-5|TRBV19|NA
TGTGCCAGTAGTATAAAGCGGGGGGCAGGGGTTAATCAGCCCCAGCATTTT
CASSIKRGAGVNQPQHF
>few|TRBJ2-3|TRBV7-8|NA
TGTGCCAGCAGCCCCAGACAGACCCCAGATACGCAGTATTTT
CASSPRQTPDTQYF
>NA|TRBJ2-7|TRBV10-1|NA
TGCGCCAGCAGTGAGGGCGGGAAGAGCTACGAGCAGTACTTC
CASSEGGKSYEQYF
>NA|TRBJ1-1|TRBV3-1/TRBV3-2|TRBD1
TGTGCCAGCAGTTTAGTTTGGGGGACAGCCTCGAACACTGAAGCTTTCTTT
CASSLVWGTASNTEAFF
>NA|TRBJ1-2|TRBV5-4|NA
TGTGCCAGCAGATCGAGCAGCCAAGCGGGTAACTATGGCTACACCTTC
CASRSSSQAGNYGYTF
>NA|TRBJ1-2|TRBV9|TRBD1
TGTGCCAGCAGCGTAGCCTTGGGGACAGGGGATGGCTACACCTTC
CASSVALGTGDGYTF
>once|TRBJ2-7|TRBV7-2|TRBD1
TGTGCCAGCAGCCGGACAGGGCTCTCCTACGAGCAGTACTTC
CASSRTGLSYEQYF
>NA|TRBJ1-2|TRBV18|TRBD1
TGTGCCAGCTCACCACCGGGACAGGGGACCTATGGCTACACCTTC
CASSPPGQGTYGYTF
>NA|TRBJ1-6|TRBV18|NA
TGTGCCAGCTCACCACCTGGTACAGGAAATTCACCCCTCCACTTT
CASSPPGTGNSPLHF
>few|TRBJ1-5|TRBV4-1|NA
TGCGCCAGCAGCCAAACCAGACAGTATAGCAATCAGCCCCAGCATTTT
CASSQTRQYSNQPQHF
>NA|TRBJ2-1|TRBV28|TRBD2
TGTGCCAGCAGCCCTGGGGCTAGCGGGGGGTACAATGAGCAGTTCTTC
CASSPGASGGYNEQFF
>NA|TRBJ2-5|TRBV3-1/TRBV3-2|TRBD2
TGTGCCAGCAGCCAAGCGGCTAGCGGGGGGGACAAGACCCAGTACTTC
CASSQAASGGDKTQYF
>NA|TRBJ1-4|TRBV10-3|TRBD1
TGTGCCATCAGTGGCAGACAGGGGGCAGCTGAAAAACTGTTTTTT
CAISGRQGAAEKLFF
>few|TRBJ1-2|TRBV20-1|NA
TGCAGTGGGGCAACAGGGACGGGCTACACCTTC
CSGATGTGYTF
>NA|TRBJ1-3|TRBV18|TRBD1
TGTGCCAGCTCCCGAGGGACAGGATCTGGAAACACCATATATTTT
CASSRGTGSGNTIYF
>NA|TRBJ2-3|TRBV29-1|TRBD2
TGCAGCGTTGTTAGCGGGGGCGCGGGATGGCAGTATTTT
CSVVSGGAGWQYF
>NA|TRBJ2-1|TRBV19|TRBD1
TGTGCCAGTAGCTCCCCGGGACAGGGAGACAATGAGCAGTTCTTC
CASSSPGQGDNEQFF
>NA|TRBJ2-7|TRBV6-5|TRBD1
TGTGCCAGCAGTTACCTCGCCAGGGGGTATGGCGAGCAGTACTTC
CASSYLARGYGEQYF
>once|TRBJ1-1|TRBV5-4|TRBD1
TGTGCCAGCAGCTCCCGGGACAGAAAAACTGAAGCTTTCTTT
CASSSRDRKTEAFF
>once|TRBJ1-1|TRBV25-1|TRBD1
TGTGCCAGCAGTGAATTCCCCCGACAGGGTACGAACACTGAAGCTTTCTTT
CASSEFPRQGTNTEAFF